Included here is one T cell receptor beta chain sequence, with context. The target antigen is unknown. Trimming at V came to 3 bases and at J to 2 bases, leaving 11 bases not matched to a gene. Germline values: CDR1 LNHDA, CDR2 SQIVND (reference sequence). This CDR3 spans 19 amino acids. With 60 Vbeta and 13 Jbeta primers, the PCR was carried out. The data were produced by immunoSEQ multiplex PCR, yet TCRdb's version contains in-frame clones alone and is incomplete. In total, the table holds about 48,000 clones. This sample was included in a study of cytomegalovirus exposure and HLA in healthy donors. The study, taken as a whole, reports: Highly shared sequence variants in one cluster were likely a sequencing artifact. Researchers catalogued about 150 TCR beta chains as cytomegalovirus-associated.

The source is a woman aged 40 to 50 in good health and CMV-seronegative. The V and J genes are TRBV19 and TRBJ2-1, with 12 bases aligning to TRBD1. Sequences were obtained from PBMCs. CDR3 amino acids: CASSIHRDRGRVTYNEQFF. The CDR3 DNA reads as TGTGCCAGTAGTATCCACCGGGACAGGGGGCGAGTGACCTACAATGAGCAGTTCTTC.